This T cell receptor beta chain was identified during a study of blood T cell repertoires in COVID-19. Study at large: Whether acute or convalescent, the COVID-19 samples came from the United States, Italy and Spain.

This clone was observed a few times. The CDR3 is made up of 17 amino acids. CDR1 is LNHDA and CDR2 is SQIVND in the germline V gene (reference sequence). Deletions cut 5 bases from V and 5 bases from J, with 25 bases between. As originally analysed: Reference gene primer amplification gave estimated nucleated cell counts. This table comes from immunoSEQ multiplex PCR, and its TCRdb copy is limited to in-frame clones, with some not included. V, J and clone size reflect that table, while D and trimming were determined from the DNA. The data show about 70,000 clones, with 80% to 90% seen just once and 2.5% to 3% held by the top ten.

This chain uses TRBV19 with TRBJ2-7, with a tentative D call TRBD2 (5 bases). The sequenced sample consisted of peripheral blood. The receptor was derived from a man aged 45-60 years with acute or convalescent COVID-19. CDR3 amino acids: CASSCLGSGASEDEQYV. The CDR3 coding sequence is TGTGCCAGTAGTTGTTTAGGTTCAGGTGCGTCGGAGGACGAGCAGTACGTC.